The present TCR beta chain was sequenced within a study of blood T cell repertoires in COVID-19. Produced via immunoSEQ multiplex PCR; TCRdb's table is partial and in-frame only. The table lists 300,000 to 450,000 clones, about 90% of them singletons. The receptor's source is a woman aged 30 to 39 with COVID-19, enrolled during active disease. The specimen sequenced was peripheral blood.

The DNA for the CDR3 is TGCGCCAGCAGCCCAAGAGCGGGGGGGCCGAATGAGCAGTTCTTC. Protein product: CASSPRAGGPNEQFF. The rearrangement joins TRBV4-1 to TRBJ2-1; TRBD2 matches at 10 bases. The V gene's germline CDR1 is MGHRA and CDR2 YSYEKL. V gave up 4 bases and J gave up 7 bases; unmatched junction bases: 7. The CDR3 totals 15 residues.